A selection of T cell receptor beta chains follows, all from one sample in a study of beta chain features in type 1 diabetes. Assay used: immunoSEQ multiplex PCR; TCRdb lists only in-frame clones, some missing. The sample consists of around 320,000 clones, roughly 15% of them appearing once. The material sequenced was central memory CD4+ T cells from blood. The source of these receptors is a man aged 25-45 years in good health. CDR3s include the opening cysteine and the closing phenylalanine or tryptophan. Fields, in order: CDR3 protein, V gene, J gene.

CATSAGVLAPYEQYF	TRBV15	TRBJ2-7
CASSFGYQGEQFF	TRBV7-2	TRBJ2-1
CASSLESNEQFF	TRBV11-2	TRBJ2-1
CASSRGGAVADTQYF	TRBV25-1	TRBJ2-3
CASSIGQGNYGYTF	TRBV19	TRBJ1-2
CASSLSDGSLGTDTQYF	TRBV28	TRBJ2-3
CASSLQGAVKNIQYF	TRBV5-1	TRBJ2-4
CASSLGGGDTEAFF	TRBV13	TRBJ1-1
CASSSTLDRINEQFF	TRBV27	TRBJ2-1
CASSQAAEQYF	TRBV7-9	TRBJ2-7